This T cell receptor (beta chain) stems from a study of T-cell memory formation after mild COVID-19. Overall study results and limits: Contracting clones from day 15 to 85 showed balanced CD4/CD8; later expanders favored CD4+.

The ends were cut back, 0 bases at V and 4 bases at J, with 13 bases in the middle. The CDR3 is 15 residues long. Per the germline V gene, CDR1 is SGHNT and CDR2 is YYREEE (reference sequence). Worth noting for this clonotype: As yet, its antigen is unknown.

MiXCR, applied by TCRdb to the 5' RACE reads, yields one record per CDR3 protein. Among over 400,000 distinct CDR3 sequences listed, under 25% were seen once. The sequenced sample was PBMCs or a T cell subset sorted from them (not recorded which). This TCR was recovered from an adult woman who had mild COVID-19 (a few samples of this study predate the infection). Cell type and time point are not known. This chain joins TRBV5-4 and TRBJ2-5; possibly TRBD1 for D (7 bases). CDR3 loop: CASSLAGGPRETQYF. Here the CDR3 DNA reads TGTGCCAGCAGCTTGGCAGGGGGGCCGAGAGAGACCCAGTACTTC.